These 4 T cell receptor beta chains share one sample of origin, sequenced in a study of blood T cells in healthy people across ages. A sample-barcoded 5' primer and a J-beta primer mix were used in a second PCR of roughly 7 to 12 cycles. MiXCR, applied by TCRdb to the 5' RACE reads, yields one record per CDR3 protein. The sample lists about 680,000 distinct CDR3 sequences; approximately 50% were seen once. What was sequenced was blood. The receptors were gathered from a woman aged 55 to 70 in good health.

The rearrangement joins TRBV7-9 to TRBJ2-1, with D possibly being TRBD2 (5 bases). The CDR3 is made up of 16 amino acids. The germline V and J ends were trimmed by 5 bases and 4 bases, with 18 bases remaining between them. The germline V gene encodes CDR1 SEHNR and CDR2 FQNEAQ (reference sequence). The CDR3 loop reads CASSTREFGRYNEQFF. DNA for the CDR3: TGTGCCAGCAGCACCCGGGAATTTGGACGTTACAATGAGCAGTTCTTC.

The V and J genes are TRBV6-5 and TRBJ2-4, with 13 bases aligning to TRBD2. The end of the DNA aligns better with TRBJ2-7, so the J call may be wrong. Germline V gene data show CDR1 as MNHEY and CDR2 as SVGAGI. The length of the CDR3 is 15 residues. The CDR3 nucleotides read TGTGCCAGCAGTTATGGACTAGCGGGAGTTCTCGAGCAGTACTTC. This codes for CASSYGLAGVLEQYF.

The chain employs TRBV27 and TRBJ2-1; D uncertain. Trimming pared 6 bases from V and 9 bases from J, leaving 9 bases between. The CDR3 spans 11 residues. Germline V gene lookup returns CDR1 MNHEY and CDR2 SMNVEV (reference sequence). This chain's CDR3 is CASRGWGEQFF. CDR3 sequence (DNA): TGTGCCAGCAGGGGGTGGGGTGAGCAGTTCTTC.

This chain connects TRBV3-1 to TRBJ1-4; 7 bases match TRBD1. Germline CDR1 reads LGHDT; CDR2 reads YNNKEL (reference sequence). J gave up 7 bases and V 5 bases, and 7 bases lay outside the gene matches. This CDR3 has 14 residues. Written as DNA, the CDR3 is TGTGCCAGCAGCTCTAGGGGGCGCGCTGAAAAACTGTTTTTT. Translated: CASSSRGRAEKLFF.